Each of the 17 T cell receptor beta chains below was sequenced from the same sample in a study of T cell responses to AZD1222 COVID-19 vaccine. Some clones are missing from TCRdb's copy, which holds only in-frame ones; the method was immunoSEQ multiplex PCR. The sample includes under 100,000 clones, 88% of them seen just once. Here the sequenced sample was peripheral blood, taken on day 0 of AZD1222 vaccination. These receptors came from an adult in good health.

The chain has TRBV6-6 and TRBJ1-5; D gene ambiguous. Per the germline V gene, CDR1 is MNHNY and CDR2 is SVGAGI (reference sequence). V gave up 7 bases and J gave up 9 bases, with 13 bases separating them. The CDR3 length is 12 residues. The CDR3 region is CASTMGTGPQHF. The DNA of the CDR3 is TGTGCCAGCACAATGGGAACCGGGCCCCAGCATTTT.

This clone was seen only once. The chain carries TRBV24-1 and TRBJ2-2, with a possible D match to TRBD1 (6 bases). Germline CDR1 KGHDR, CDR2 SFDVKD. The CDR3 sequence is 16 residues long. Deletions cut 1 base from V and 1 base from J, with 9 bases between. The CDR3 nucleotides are TGTGCCACCAGTGATTTCGGGACACAGAACACCGGGGAGCTGTTTTTT. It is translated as CATSDFGTQNTGELFF.

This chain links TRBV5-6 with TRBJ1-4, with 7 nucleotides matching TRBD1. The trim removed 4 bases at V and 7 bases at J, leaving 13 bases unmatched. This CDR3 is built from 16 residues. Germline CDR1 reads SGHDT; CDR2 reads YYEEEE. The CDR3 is CASSHRQGFVGEKLFF. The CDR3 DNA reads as TGTGCCAGCAGCCACCGACAGGGATTTGTGGGTGAAAAACTGTTTTTT.

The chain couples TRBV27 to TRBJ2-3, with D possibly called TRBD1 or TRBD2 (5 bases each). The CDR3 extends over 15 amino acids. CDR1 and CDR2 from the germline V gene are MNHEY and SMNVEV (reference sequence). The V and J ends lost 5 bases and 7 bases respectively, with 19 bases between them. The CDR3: CASSLEGWRWNTQYF. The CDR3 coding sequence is TGTGCCAGCAGTCTCGAGGGGTGGCGGTGGAATACGCAGTATTTT.

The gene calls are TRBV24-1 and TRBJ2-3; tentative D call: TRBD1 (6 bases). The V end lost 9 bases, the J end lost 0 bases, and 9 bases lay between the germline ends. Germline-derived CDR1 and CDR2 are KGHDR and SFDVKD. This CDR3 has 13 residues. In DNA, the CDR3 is TGTGCCACCGAGGACAGTAGCACAGATACGCAGTATTTT. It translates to CATEDSSTDTQYF.

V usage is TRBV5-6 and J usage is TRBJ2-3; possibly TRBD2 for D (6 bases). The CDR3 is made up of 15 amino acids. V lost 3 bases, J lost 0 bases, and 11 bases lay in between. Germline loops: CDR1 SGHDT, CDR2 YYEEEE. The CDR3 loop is CASSSPAGSTDTQYF. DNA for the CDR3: TGTGCCAGCAGCTCACCGGCGGGGAGCACAGATACGCAGTATTTT. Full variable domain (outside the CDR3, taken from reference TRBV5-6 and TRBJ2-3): DAGVTQSPTHLIKTRGQQVTLRCSPKSGHDTVSWYQQALGQGPQFIFQYYEEEERQRGNFPDRFSGHQFPNYSSELNVNALLLGDSALYLCASSSPAGSTDTQYFGPGTRLTVL.

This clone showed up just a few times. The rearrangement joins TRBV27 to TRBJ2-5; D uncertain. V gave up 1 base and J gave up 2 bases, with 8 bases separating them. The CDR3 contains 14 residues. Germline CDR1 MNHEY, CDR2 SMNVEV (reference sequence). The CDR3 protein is CASSLYGPQETQYF. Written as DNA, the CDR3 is TGTGCCAGCAGTTTATACGGCCCACAAGAGACCCAGTACTTC.

CDR3: CASSIGPAAYEQYF. CDR3 in DNA: TGTGCCAGTAGTATAGGGCCAGCAGCCTACGAGCAGTACTTC. The chain recombines TRBV19 with TRBJ2-7; the D is unclear. Germline lookup yields CDR1 LNHDA and CDR2 SQIVND (reference sequence). The CDR3 is 14 amino acids. Trimming took off 1 base at V and 2 bases at J, with 9 bases between the two ends.

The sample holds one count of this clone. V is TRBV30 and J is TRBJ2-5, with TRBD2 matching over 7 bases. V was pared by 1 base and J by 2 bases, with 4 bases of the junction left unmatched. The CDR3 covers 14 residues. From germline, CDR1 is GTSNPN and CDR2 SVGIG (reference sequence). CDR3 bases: TGTGCCTGGAGTGGGTTTAGCGGGCAAGAGACCCAGTACTTC. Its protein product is CAWSGFSGQETQYF.

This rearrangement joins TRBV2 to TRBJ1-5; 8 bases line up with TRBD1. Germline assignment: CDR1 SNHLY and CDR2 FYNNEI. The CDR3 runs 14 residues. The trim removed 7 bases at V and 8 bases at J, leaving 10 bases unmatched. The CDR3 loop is CASKGAGTGKPQHF. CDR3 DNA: TGTGCCAGCAAGGGGGCTGGGACAGGAAAGCCCCAGCATTTT.

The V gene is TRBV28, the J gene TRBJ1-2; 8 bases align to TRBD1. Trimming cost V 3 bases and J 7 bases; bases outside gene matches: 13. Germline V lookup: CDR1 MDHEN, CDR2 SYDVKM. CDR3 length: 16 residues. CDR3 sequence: CASSLPGQENYGGYTF. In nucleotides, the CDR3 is TGTGCCAGCAGTTTGCCGGGACAGGAGAACTATGGTGGCTACACCTTC.

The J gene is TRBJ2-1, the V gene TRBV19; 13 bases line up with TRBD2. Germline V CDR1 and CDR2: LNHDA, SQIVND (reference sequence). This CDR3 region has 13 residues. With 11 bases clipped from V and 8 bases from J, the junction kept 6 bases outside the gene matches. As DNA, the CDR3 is TGTGCCGCCGGGACTAGCGGGAACGATGAGCAGTTCTTC. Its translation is CAAGTSGNDEQFF.

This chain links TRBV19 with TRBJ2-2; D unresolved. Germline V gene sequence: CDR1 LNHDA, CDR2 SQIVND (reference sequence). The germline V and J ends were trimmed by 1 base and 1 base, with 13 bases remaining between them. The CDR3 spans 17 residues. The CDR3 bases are TGTGCCAGTAGTATAGGTGGGCCGAATTTGAACACCGGGGAGCTGTTTTTT. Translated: CASSIGGPNLNTGELFF.

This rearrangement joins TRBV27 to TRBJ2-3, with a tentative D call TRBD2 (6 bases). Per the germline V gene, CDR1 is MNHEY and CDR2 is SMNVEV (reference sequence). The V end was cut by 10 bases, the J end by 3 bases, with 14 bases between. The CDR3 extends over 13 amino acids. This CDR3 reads CATRLAGTDTQYF. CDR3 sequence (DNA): TGTGCCACCCGCCTGGCGGGAACAGATACGCAGTATTTT.

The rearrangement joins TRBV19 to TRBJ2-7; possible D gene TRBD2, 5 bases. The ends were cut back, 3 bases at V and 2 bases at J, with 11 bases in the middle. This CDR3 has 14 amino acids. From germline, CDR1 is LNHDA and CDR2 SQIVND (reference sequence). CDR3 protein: CASSIRGAPYEQYF. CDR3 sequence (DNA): TGTGCCAGTAGTATCCGGGGTGCCCCCTACGAGCAGTACTTC.

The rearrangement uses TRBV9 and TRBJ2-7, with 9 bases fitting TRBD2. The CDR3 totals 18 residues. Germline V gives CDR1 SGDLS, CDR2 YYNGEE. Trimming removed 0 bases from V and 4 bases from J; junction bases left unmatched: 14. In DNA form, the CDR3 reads TGTGCCAGCAGCGTAGATACAGGAGGAGCGGGAGGATCTTACGAGCAGTACTTC. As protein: CASSVDTGGAGGSYEQYF. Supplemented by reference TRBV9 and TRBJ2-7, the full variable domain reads DSGVTQTPKHLITATGQRVTLRCSPRSGDLSVYWYQQSLDQGLQFLIQYYNGEERAKGNILERFSAQQFPDLHSELNLSSLELGDSALYFCASSVDTGGAGGSYEQYFGPGTRLTVT.

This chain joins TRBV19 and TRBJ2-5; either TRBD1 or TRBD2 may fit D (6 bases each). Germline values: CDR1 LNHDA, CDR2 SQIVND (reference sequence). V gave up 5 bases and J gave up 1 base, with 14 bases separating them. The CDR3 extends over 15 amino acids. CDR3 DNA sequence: TGTGCCAGTAGTTCAACAGGGAGGATCCAAGAGACCCAGTACTTC. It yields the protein CASSSTGRIQETQYF. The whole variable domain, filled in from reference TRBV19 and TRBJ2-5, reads DGGITQSPKYLFRKEGQNVTLSCEQNLNHDAMYWYRQDPGQGLRLIYYSQIVNDFQKGDIAEGYSVSREKKESFPLTVTSAQKNPTAFYLCASSSTGRIQETQYFGPGTRLLVL.